This T cell receptor beta chain derives from a study of human CD8 memory T cell subsets. Production of TCR beta libraries used UMI-labeled 5' RACE as the method. Each CDR3 protein gets one entry in TCRdb, which reprocessed the 5' RACE reads and gives no DNA. This table holds over 10,000 distinct CDR3 sequences. About this clonotype: Its antigen is unknown.

The CDR3 contains 17 residues. The V gene's germline CDR1 is SEHNR and CDR2 FQNEAQ (reference sequence). Notes on the study in general: In this study, sequencing was restricted to T cell receptor beta chains only. Stem-like memory T cell repertoires barely overlapped those of precursor exhausted T cells.

V gene TRBV7-9 combines with J gene TRBJ2-7; TCRdb selects TRBD1, and the lack of DNA leaves this call unchecked. The source of this sequence is a human donor in good health. The sequencing sample was made of CD8+ T cells from PBMCs. The CDR3 protein is CASSATAGQGSSYEQYF.